A selection of T cell receptor beta chains follows, all from one sample in a study of Ad26.COV2.S vaccination and SARS-CoV-2 variants. The table came from immunoSEQ multiplex PCR; TCRdb's copy has only in-frame clones and leaves some out. The table shows about 350,000 clones, with roughly 90% occurring only once. Sample: peripheral blood, taken in a trial of Ad26.COV2.S vaccine versus placebo. The receptors stem from a person between 18 and 65 years old who received the Ad26.COV2.S COVID-19 vaccine or a placebo. CDR3s include the opening cysteine and the closing phenylalanine or tryptophan. A D gene is named only where the DNA matches it firmly.

d_call,j_call,v_call,cdr3_nt,cdr3_aa
TRBD2,TRBJ2-1,TRBV7-8,TGTGCCAGCAGCTTACGGCGGGGGGTCCACAATGAGCAGTTCTTC,CASSLRRGVHNEQFF
.,TRBJ2-5,TRBV2,TGTGCCAGCAGCTCTTCAAGGGAGGAGACCCAGTACTTC,CASSSSREETQYF
.,TRBJ1-5,TRBV5-5,TGTGCCAGCAGCCACCAAGGCGATCAGCCCCAGCATTTT,CASSHQGDQPQHF
TRBD1,TRBJ1-1,TRBV7-9,TGTGCCAGCAGGGAGGCCGGGACAGGGTCCTTGAACACTGAAGCTTTCTTT,CASREAGTGSLNTEAFF
.,TRBJ2-7,TRBV11-3,.,CASSFGPGAYEQYF
TRBD1,TRBJ1-1,TRBV28,TGTGCCAGCAGGTCCACAGGGGACGCGGACACTGAAGCTTTCTTT,CASRSTGDADTEAFF
.,TRBJ1-2,TRBV28,TGTGCCAGCAGTTTTCGGGCAGGGACAAATGGCTACACCTTC,CASSFRAGTNGYTF
TRBD2,TRBJ2-3,TRBV7-9,TGTGCCAGCAGCTTAGGCGCTCTTAGCGGGGGTGCCACAGATACGCAGTATTTT,CASSLGALSGGATDTQYF
TRBD1,TRBJ1-5,TRBV3-1/TRBV3-2,TGTGCCAGCAGCCAAGGCAGGGACAGACATAGCAATCAGCCCCAGCATTTT,CASSQGRDRHSNQPQHF
.,TRBJ1-2,TRBV7-2,TGTGCCAGCAGCTTATTTTCGACGGGCTCTAACTATGGCTACACCTTC,CASSLFSTGSNYGYTF
.,TRBJ2-5,TRBV4-3,TGCGCCAGCAGCCGCGGGACACCTTCTGGGGAGACCCAGTACTTC,CASSRGTPSGETQYF
.,TRBJ2-5,TRBV7-2,TGTGCCAGCAGCCCCCCGGGGGCTCGGCGAGAGACCCAGTACTTC,CASSPPGARRETQYF
.,TRBJ2-3,TRBV29-1,TGCAGCGTTGAGGGGGCTCCGAGAATCATCACAGATACGCAGTATTTT,CSVEGAPRIITDTQYF
TRBD2,TRBJ2-1,TRBV15,TGTGCCACCAGCAGAGATCGGGGGGGCCCCTACAATGAGCAGTTCTTC,CATSRDRGGPYNEQFF
.,TRBJ2-3,TRBV4-3,TGCGCCAGCAGCCAAGAAGTGGATCGACTGGGCACAGATACGCAGTATTTT,CASSQEVDRLGTDTQYF